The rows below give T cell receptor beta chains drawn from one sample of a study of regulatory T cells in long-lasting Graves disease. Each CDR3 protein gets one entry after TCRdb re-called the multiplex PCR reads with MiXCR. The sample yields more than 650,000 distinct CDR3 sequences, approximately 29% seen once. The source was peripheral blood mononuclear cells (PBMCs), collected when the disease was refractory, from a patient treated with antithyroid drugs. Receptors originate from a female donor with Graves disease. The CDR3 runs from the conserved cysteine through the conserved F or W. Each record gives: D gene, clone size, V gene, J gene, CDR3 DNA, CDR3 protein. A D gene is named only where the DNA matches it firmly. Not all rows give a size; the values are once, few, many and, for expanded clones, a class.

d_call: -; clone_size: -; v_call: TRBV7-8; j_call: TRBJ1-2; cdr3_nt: TGTGCCAGCAGTCCGTTCTCGACAGGAGCTAACTATGGCTACACCTTT; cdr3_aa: CASSPFSTGANYGYTF
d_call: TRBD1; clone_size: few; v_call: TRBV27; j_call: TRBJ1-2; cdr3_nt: TGTGCCAGCAGTTTAATGCAGGGGGCCTCTAACTATGGCTACACCTTC; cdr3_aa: CASSLMQGASNYGYTF
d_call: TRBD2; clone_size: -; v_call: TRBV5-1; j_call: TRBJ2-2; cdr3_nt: TGCGCCAGCAGCTTCCTGGGACTAGCGGGATCAAACACCGGGGAGCTGTTTTTT; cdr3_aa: CASSFLGLAGSNTGELFF
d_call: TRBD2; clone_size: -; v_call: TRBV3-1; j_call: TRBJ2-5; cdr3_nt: TGTGCCAGCAGCCCAATGACTAGCGGACCAACACAAGAGACCCAGTACTTC; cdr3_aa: CASSPMTSGPTQETQYF
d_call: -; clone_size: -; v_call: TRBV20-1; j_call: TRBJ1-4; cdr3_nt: TGCAGTGTCTCAGGGTTGCGGAATGAAAAACTGTTTTTT; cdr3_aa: CSVSGLRNEKLFF
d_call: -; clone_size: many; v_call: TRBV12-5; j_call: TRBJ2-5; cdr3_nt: TGTGCTAGTGGTACCGGGATATATGCGGAGACCCAGTACTTC; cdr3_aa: CASGTGIYAETQYF
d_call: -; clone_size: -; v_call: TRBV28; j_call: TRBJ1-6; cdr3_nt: TGTGCCAGCCGCGTCGAGGGGACGGATAATTCACCCCTCCACTTT; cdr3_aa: CASRVEGTDNSPLHF
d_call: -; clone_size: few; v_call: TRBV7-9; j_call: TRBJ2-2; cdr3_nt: TGTGCCAGCAGCTTAGCCTCAGCTAGGGCGCTTAACACCGGGGAGCTGTTTTTT; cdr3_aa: CASSLASARALNTGELFF
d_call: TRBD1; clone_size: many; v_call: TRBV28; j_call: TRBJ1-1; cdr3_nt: TGTGCCAGTATGGGACAGTTGAACACTGAAGCTTTCTTT; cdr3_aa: CASMGQLNTEAFF
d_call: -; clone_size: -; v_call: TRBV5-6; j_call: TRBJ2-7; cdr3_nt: TGTGCCAGCAGCACCATCACCGAGTCAACCTACGAGCAGTACTTC; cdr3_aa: CASSTITESTYEQYF
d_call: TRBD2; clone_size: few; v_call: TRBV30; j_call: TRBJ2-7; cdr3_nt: TGTGCCTGGGGGGGACTAGCGGGAGGCCACGAGCAGTACTTC; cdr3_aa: CAWGGLAGGHEQYF
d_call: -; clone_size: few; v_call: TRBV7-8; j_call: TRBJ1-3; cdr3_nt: TGTGCCAGCAGCTTAACCCAGGCCTCTGGAAACACCATATATTTT; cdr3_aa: CASSLTQASGNTIYF
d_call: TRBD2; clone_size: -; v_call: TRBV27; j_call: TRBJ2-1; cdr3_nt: TGTGCCAGCACCGGGGGACTAGCAGACAATGAGCAGTTCTTC; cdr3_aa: CASTGGLADNEQFF
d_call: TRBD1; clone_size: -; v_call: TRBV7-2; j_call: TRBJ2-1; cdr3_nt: TGTGCCAGCAGCTTAGAAGGGGGCGTGGAGCAGTTCTTC; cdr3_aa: CASSLEGGVEQFF
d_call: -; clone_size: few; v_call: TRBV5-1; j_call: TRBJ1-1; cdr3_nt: TGCGCCAGCAGCTTGGAGGGCCCCCCGAACACTGAAGCTTTCTTT; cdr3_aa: CASSLEGPPNTEAFF
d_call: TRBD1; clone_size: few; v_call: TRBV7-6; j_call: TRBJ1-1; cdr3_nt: TGTGCCAGCAGCTTAAATCGGCCGGACAGGGCTTTCTTT; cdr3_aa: CASSLNRPDRAFF